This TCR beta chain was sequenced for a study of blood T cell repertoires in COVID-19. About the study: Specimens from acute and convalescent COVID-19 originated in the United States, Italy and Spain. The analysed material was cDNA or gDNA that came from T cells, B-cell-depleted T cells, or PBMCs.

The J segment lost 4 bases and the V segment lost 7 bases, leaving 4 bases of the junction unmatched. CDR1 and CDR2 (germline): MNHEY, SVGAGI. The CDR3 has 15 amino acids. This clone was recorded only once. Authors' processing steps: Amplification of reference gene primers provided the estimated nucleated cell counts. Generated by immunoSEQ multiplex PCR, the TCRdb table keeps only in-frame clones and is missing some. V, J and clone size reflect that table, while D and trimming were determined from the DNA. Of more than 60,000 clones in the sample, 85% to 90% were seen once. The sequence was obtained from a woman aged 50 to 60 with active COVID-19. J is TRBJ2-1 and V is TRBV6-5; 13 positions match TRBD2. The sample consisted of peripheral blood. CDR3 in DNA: TGTGCCAGCACCATACTAGCGGGAGGGTACAATGAGCAGTTCTTC. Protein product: CASTILAGGYNEQFF.